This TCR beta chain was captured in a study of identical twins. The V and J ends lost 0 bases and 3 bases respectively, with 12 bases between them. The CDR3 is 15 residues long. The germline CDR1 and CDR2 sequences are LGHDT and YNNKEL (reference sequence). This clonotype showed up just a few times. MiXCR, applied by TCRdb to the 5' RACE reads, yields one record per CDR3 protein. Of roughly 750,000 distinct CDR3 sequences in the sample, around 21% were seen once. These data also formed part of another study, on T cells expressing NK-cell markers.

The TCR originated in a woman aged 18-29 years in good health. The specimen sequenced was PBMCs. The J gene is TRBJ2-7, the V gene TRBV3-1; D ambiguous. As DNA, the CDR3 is TGTGCCAGCAGCCAAGATCGACATCCAGTCTACGAGCAGTACTTC. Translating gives CASSQDRHPVYEQYF.